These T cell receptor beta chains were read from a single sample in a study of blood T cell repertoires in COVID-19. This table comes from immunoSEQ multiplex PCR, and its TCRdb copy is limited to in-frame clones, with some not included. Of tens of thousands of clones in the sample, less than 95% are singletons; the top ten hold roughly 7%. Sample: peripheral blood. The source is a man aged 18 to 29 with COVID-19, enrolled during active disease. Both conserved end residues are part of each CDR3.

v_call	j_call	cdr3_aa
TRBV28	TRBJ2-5	CASSLRTGTRETQYF
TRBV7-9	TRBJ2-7	CASSSDRDNYEQYF
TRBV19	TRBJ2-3	CASTRLAASTDTQYF
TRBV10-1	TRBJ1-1	CASSEQPGSTEAFF
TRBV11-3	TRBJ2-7	CASSSKAGGGEQYF
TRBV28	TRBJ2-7	CASSSDSYEQYF
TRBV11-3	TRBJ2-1	CASSPSIAGVTYNEQFF
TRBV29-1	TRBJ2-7	CSVGTGHNEQYF
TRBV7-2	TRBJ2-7	CASSFKLDAYEQYF
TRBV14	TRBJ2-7	CASSPRALAGVPYEQYF
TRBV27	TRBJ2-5	CASRLTSGGKGGTQYF
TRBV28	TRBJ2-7	CASSSPASGSPEQYF
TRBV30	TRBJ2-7	CAWSLGSSYEQYF
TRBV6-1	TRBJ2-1	CASSDASLQFF
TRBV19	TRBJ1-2	CASSMGGATIGYGYTF
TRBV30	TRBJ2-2	CACNRGAVRTGELFF
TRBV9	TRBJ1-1	CASSMNPRGFDTEAFF
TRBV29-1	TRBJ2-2	CSVVGPGPNTGELFF
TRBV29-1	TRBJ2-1	CSVEDTAYNEQFF
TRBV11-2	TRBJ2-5	CASSPQPPLQGTWQETQYF
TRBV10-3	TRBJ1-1	CAISGRDRGVDTEAFF
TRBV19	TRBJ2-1	CASRDRGGNEQFF
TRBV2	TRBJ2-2	CARTSGSRSTGELFF
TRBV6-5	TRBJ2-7	CASSWSRDSSYEQYF
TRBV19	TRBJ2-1	CASGTSGVAEQFF
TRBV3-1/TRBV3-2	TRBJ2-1	CASSQQRIYNEQFF
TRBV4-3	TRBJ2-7	CASSLGLASYEQYF
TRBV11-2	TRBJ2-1	CASSFLLRRSYNEQFF
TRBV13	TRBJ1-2	CASSRGGRVIYGYTF
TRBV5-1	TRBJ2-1	CASSLGPSNEQFF
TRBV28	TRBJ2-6	CASRNAGPRFSGANVLTF
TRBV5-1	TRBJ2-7	CASSYGQAYEQYF
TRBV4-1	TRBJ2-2	CASSQVGLAGGIELFF